This T cell receptor (beta chain) was recovered during a study of T cell repertoires in cytomegalovirus infection. About the research overall: HLA-B-restricted CMV epitopes that are well studied were used alongside recently identified HLA-C-restricted ones. Study-wide points: People with CMV and the relevant HLA were identified by cumulative public TCR beta family frequency.

About this clonotype itself: Its antigen is undetermined.

The V and J ends lost 8 bases and 4 bases, in that order; junction bases with no gene match: 8. In germline, CDR1 is KGHSH, CDR2 LQKENI. The length of the CDR3 is 15 residues. TCRdb re-analysed the reads in MiXCR, keeping a single row per CDR3 protein. The sample lists about 830,000 distinct CDR3 sequences, approximately 32% occurring once. Specimen: cultured CD8+ T cells from PBMCs, collected from culture after CMV antigen stimulation. The receptor was derived from a human donor in good health (CMV status not recorded). Some clones in this sample may be carry-over from other donors' samples. This chain connects TRBV18 to TRBJ2-2, with 9 bases aligning to TRBD2. CDR3 DNA sequence: TGTGCCAGCCCCCGTTCAGCGGGGGGCACCGGGGAGCTGTTTTTT. Translation: CASPRSAGGTGELFF.